This record covers a single T cell receptor beta chain. In germline, CDR1 is SNHLY, CDR2 FYNNEI. CDR3 length equals 14 residues. Between the trimmed V and J ends, which lost 1 base and 2 bases, there was a span of 6 bases. Thawed unstimulated PBMCs were FACS-sorted by CD3, CD4 and CD8 into two populations. Some clones are missing from TCRdb's copy, which holds only in-frame ones; the method was immunoSEQ multiplex PCR. The sample has approximately 100,000 clones; roughly four fifths are singletons. These data are taken from a study of T cell clones after liver transplantation. As for the study in general: Timepoints were pre-transplant, pre-withdrawal, and after withdrawal was completed or failed.

This sequence joins TRBV2 and TRBJ2-1, with TRBD2 as a possible D gene (5 bases). The origin of this receptor is a human patient who received a liver transplant. Some T cells may arise from the graft donor. The sequenced sample was CD4+ T cells from blood, obtained approximately 50 months after liver transplant. CDR3 region: CASSEGGPYNEQFF. In nucleotides, the CDR3 is TGTGCCAGCAGTGAAGGCGGGCCCTACAATGAGCAGTTCTTC.